This T cell receptor (beta chain) was identified during a study of cytomegalovirus exposure and HLA in healthy donors. This clone has more than one count but fewer than ten. Its antigen is unidentified. Study results and caveats: With further analysis later on, most CMV-associated TCR beta chains appeared HLA-restricted. Presence/absence analyses took donor sequencing depth as roughly uniform. As a later analysis showed, a missense DCLRE1C variant was linked to trimming of TCR beta V- and J-genes. Reports state that TCR beta sequences accurately predicted most subjects' HLA-A and HLA-B alleles.

The germline V and J ends were trimmed by 5 bases and 0 bases, with 9 bases remaining between them. The CDR3 consists of 14 residues. Germline CDR1 is MNHEY and CDR2 is SVGAGI. Amplification used 60 Vbeta primers and 13 Jbeta primers. Produced via immunoSEQ multiplex PCR; TCRdb's table is partial and in-frame only. The sample has about 120,000 clones, around 70% seen once; the top ten hold 4.8%. Sequencing used PBMCs. This sequence originates from a man between 25 and 39 years old in good health and CMV-seropositive. The chain joins TRBV6-5 to TRBJ2-3; D gene uncertain. CDR3 protein: CASSEMASTDTQYF. As DNA, the CDR3 is TGTGCCAGCAGTGAAATGGCTAGCACAGATACGCAGTATTTT.